The present T cell receptor beta chain was sequenced within a study of cytomegalovirus exposure and HLA in healthy donors. Looking at the study overall: Around 80 million unique TCR sequences came from HLA-typed donors in an early release.

The primer mix had 60 Vbeta and 13 Jbeta primers. In the authors' methods: Tens of millions of unique TCR beta chains, 9.5 million to 14 million shared, were counted in a later analysis. Method: immunoSEQ multiplex PCR; TCRdb's copy keeps in-frame clones and lacks some. V, J and clone size derive from that table, while D and trimming were established from the DNA sequence. The data hold 150,000 to 200,000 clones, with around 81% observed a single time. Study outcomes and limitations: The study reported that TCR beta sequences accurately predicted HLA-A and HLA-B alleles in most subjects.

This CDR3 has 15 amino acids. CDR1 and CDR2 from the germline V gene are SNHLY and FYNNEI. Trimming took 2 bases from V and 5 from J, leaving 12 bases between them. As for this clone: The target antigen is unknown.

V gene TRBV2 combines with J gene TRBJ1-4; D is possibly TRBD1 (6 bases). The sequencing sample was made of PBMCs. The TCR comes from a woman aged 25 to 45 in good health and CMV-seropositive. The CDR3 coding sequence is TGTGCCAGCAGTGAAACGACAGGAGTGAATGAAAAACTGTTTTTT. Translating gives CASSETTGVNEKLFF.